The present entry profiles one T cell receptor beta chain with its context. Its target is unknown. These data originate in a study of cytomegalovirus exposure and HLA in healthy donors. Study-level points and caveats: The study labeled under 200 TCR beta chains cytomegalovirus-associated.

Assay: immunoSEQ multiplex PCR; the TCRdb copy retains only in-frame clones and omits some. The data hold 190,000 or so clones, with roughly four fifths observed a single time. V was pared by 0 bases and J by 1 base, with 13 bases between. The CDR3 extends over 16 amino acids. Looked up from germline, CDR1 is SGDLS and CDR2 is YYNGEE. V gene TRBV9 combines with J gene TRBJ2-5, with D possibly matching TRBD1 (6 bases). Sequencing was carried out using PBMCs. The sequence was collected from a woman aged 18-35 years in good health and CMV-seropositive. CDR3 region: CASSVGPGQTQETQYF. CDR3 DNA: TGTGCCAGCAGCGTAGGACCGGGACAAACCCAAGAGACCCAGTACTTC. The whole variable domain, remainder taken from reference TRBV9 and TRBJ2-5, is DSGVTQTPKHLITATGQRVTLRCSPRSGDLSVYWYQQSLDQGLQFLIQYYNGEERAKGNILERFSAQQFPDLHSELNLSSLELGDSALYFCASSVGPGQTQETQYFGPGTRLLVL.